Presented here are 10 T cell receptor beta chains from one specimen sequenced in a study of neurological immune-mediated disorders. TCRdb called the 5' RACE reads again in MiXCR, with one record for every CDR3 protein. Among tens of thousands of distinct CDR3 sequences listed, around 4% were seen once. Time point described: longitudinal time-point 3. The sequenced sample was PBMCs. These receptors originate from a woman aged 55-75 years with multiple sclerosis.

This clonotype has a count of ten or more. V is TRBV7-2 and J is TRBJ2-5; tentatively, D is TRBD1 (6 bases). V was cut by 5 bases and J by 5 bases, with 15 bases left in between. The CDR3 contains 14 residues. The germline V gene has CDR1 SGHTA and CDR2 FQGNSA. For the CDR3, the DNA is TGTGCCAGCAGCCAAACAGGGCAGGGGGAGACCCAGTACTTC. Amino acids: CASSQTGQGETQYF.

This clonotype was detected many times. The chain employs TRBV7-6 and TRBJ2-3; D might be TRBD1 (6 bases). Trimming pared 3 bases from V and 0 bases from J, leaving 22 bases between. CDR1 and CDR2 from the germline V gene are SGHVS and FNYEAQ. The length of the CDR3 is 19 residues. CDR3 sequence (DNA): TGTGCCAGCAGCTTTTATCCGGCAGGGGCCACTACAAGCACAGATACGCAGTATTTT. It is translated as CASSFYPAGATTSTDTQYF.

Points on this clonotype: A clone one base away is much larger, so this may be a read error. The chain couples TRBV5-1 to TRBJ1-2; D is possibly TRBD1 (6 bases). The V end lost 3 bases, the J end lost 8 bases, and 17 bases lay between the germline ends. CDR1 and CDR2 from the germline V gene are SGHRS and YFSETQ. The length of the CDR3 is 14 residues. CDR3 residues: CASSSQSQGMGYTF. In DNA form, the CDR3 reads TGCGCCAGCAGCTCACAATCACAGGGTATGGGCTACACCTTC.

This clonotype was detected many times. The gene calls are TRBV7-9 and TRBJ2-7; D remains unclear. Germline V gives CDR1 SEHNR, CDR2 FQNEAQ (reference sequence). V shed 3 bases and J shed 5 bases, with 8 bases lying between them. This CDR3 region has 12 residues. The CDR3 protein is CASSFSSHEQYF. CDR3 DNA: TGTGCCAGCAGCTTTTCATCCCACGAGCAGTACTTC.

In its sample, this clonotype was seen many times. The chain is built from TRBV5-4 and TRBJ2-2; D is undetermined. This CDR3 has 14 residues. Trimming took off 5 bases at V and 0 bases at J, with 8 bases between the two ends. Germline V gene sequence: CDR1 SGHNT, CDR2 YYREEE (reference sequence). The CDR3 region has the DNA TGTGCCAGCAGTTACGACCCGAACACCGGGGAGCTGTTTTTT. This gives the protein CASSYDPNTGELFF.

This clonotype has a count of ten or more. The rearrangement uses TRBV3-1 and TRBJ2-4; no definite D call. V lost 1 base, J lost 8 bases, and 12 bases lay in between. In germline, CDR1 is LGHDT, CDR2 YNNKEL (reference sequence). CDR3 length: 14 amino acids. CDR3 amino acids: CASSQGASRDIQYF. CDR3 sequence (DNA): TGTGCCAGCAGCCAAGGGGCCTCCCGAGACATTCAGTACTTC.

This clonotype was seen many times. The V gene is TRBV5-1, the J gene TRBJ2-5; 11 bases are shared with TRBD2. Trimming cost V 4 bases and J 5 bases; bases outside gene matches: 10. The CDR3 is 16 residues long. The germline V gene has CDR1 SGHRS and CDR2 YFSETQ. The CDR3: CASSENSGGAVETQYF. CDR3 in DNA: TGCGCCAGCAGCGAAAATAGCGGGGGGGCCGTTGAGACCCAGTACTTC.

The table lists this clonotype with many counts. The rearrangement uses TRBV12-3 or TRBV12-4 and TRBJ1-2, with 10 bases matching TRBD1. V shed 5 bases and J 4 bases; nucleotides not matched to a gene: 4. This CDR3 has 14 residues. The CDR3 reads CASSTGQGVYGYTF. The CDR3 DNA reads TGTGCCAGCAGTACCGGACAGGGGGTCTATGGCTACACCTTC.

This clonotype was counted at least ten times. CDR3 nucleotides: TGCAGTGCCCCCCGGGGGGGACGAAACCCGATACAAGAGACCCAGTACTTC. Protein product: CSAPRGGRNPIQETQYF. The V call is TRBV20-1, the J call TRBJ2-5; TRBD2 agrees at 8 bases. After removal of 6 bases from V and 2 bases from J, the junction contained 17 bases not matched to a gene. Germline values: CDR1 DFQATT, CDR2 SNEGSKA (reference sequence). This CDR3 is built from 17 residues.

This clonotype has ten or more counts. V usage is TRBV20-1 and J usage is TRBJ1-1, with 7 bases lining up with TRBD1. The germline gives CDR1 DFQATT, CDR2 SNEGSKA (reference sequence). The CDR3 covers 15 residues. With 6 bases clipped from V and 2 bases from J, the junction kept 12 bases outside the gene matches. The CDR3, as DNA: TGCAGTGCCACAGGGGCAGGAACTATTAACACTGAAGCTTTCTTT. Translated, it gives CSATGAGTINTEAFF.